A selection of T cell receptor beta chains follows, all from one sample in a study of T cell changes during pregnancy in multiple sclerosis. Clones were sequenced by immunoSEQ multiplex PCR, and TCRdb holds only the in-frame ones, with some missing. The sample includes some 35,000 clones, about nine tenths of them seen just once. The sequenced sample was CD4+ T cells from peripheral blood mononuclear cells, obtained after pregnancy. The origin of the receptors is a female donor in good health, enrolled as a control in a pregnancy study. CDR3s leave out the opening cysteine and the closing phenylalanine or tryptophan.

v_gene: TRBV10-3; CDR3aa: AISVEGSGELF
v_gene: TRBV5-1; CDR3aa: ASSIGQQYPNYGYT
v_gene: TRBV11-2; CDR3aa: ASSKTGGSNGELF
v_gene: TRBV6-6; CDR3aa: ASSPLGEGQPQH
v_gene: TRBV4-1; CDR3aa: ASSHRQGGQPQH
v_gene: TRBV6-6; CDR3aa: ASSGAEAREKLF
v_gene: TRBV11-1; CDR3aa: ASSFNGQGPNF
v_gene: TRBV5-1; CDR3aa: ASSLGQGAQWSSGRASGANVLT
v_gene: TRBV5-6; CDR3aa: ASSLASRDGYT
v_gene: TRBV7-9; CDR3aa: ASSLAGGNTEAF
v_gene: TRBV25-1; CDR3aa: ASSEYRDTGELF
v_gene: TRBV6-5; CDR3aa: ASSYSSYYGYT
v_gene: TRBV5-4; CDR3aa: ASSLTVGYGYT
v_gene: TRBV9; CDR3aa: ASSAGGQGNYGYT
v_gene: TRBV9; CDR3aa: ASSVEQGTTEAF
v_gene: TRBV7-6; CDR3aa: ASSSVGQTVSDLH
v_gene: TRBV30; CDR3aa: AWERISYNEQF
v_gene: TRBV4-1; CDR3aa: ASSLIPGGAYGYT
v_gene: TRBV5-4; CDR3aa: ASSSGQGVEKLF
v_gene: TRBV19; CDR3aa: AAEADRGRGETQY
v_gene: TRBV19; CDR3aa: ASSTSRDTGQF
v_gene: TRBV29-1; CDR3aa: SGRTGGTEAF
v_gene: TRBV5-4; CDR3aa: ASSFASGTGELF
v_gene: TRBV7-2; CDR3aa: ASSSLVLSQY
v_gene: TRBV5-1; CDR3aa: ASSLGSGGELF
v_gene: TRBV19; CDR3aa: ASNPGGGPAF
v_gene: TRBV7-9; CDR3aa: ASSFDVLGEQF
v_gene: TRBV11-2; CDR3aa: ASSHRAGGIYGYT
v_gene: TRBV7-6; CDR3aa: ASSLGLAGGQETQY
v_gene: TRBV2; CDR3aa: ASRETYNSPLH
v_gene: TRBV19; CDR3aa: ASSTRGQGLGNSPLH
v_gene: TRBV7-9; CDR3aa: ASSSVGGQYQETQY
v_gene: TRBV28; CDR3aa: ASSSTGTSGSYGTDTQY
v_gene: TRBV5-4; CDR3aa: ASSYGQLNTEAF
v_gene: TRBV7-2; CDR3aa: ASSATKATEAF
v_gene: TRBV7-2; CDR3aa: ASSFQGSSTDTQY
v_gene: TRBV29-1; CDR3aa: SVEDRAGVRNEQF
v_gene: TRBV6-5; CDR3aa: ASSRQGVGQY
v_gene: TRBV7-5; CDR3aa: ARSSGQGTTEAF
v_gene: TRBV6-5; CDR3aa: ASTRTEINTGELF
v_gene: TRBV28; CDR3aa: ASTLGGSNYGYT
v_gene: TRBV9; CDR3aa: ASSVGQGSTGELF
v_gene: TRBV19; CDR3aa: ASSPRGRTYNEQF
v_gene: TRBV11-2; CDR3aa: ASSPLFWGQASYEQY
v_gene: TRBV5-1; CDR3aa: ASSLVSGGSYEQY
v_gene: TRBV30; CDR3aa: AWSRGEPHEQY
v_gene: TRBV4-1; CDR3aa: ASSQDPLQRSYNEQF
v_gene: TRBV19; CDR3aa: ASSIRLGGGELF
v_gene: TRBV4-2; CDR3aa: ASSQVRSRSGYQETQY
v_gene: TRBV7-8; CDR3aa: ASSLAGTSGTYEQY
v_gene: TRBV7-2; CDR3aa: ASSFGDSPLH
v_gene: TRBV5-1; CDR3aa: ASSLGGLTDTQY
v_gene: TRBV10-3; CDR3aa: AISEYVSGTSNTDTQY
v_gene: TRBV13; CDR3aa: ASSLGGDRVGDTQY
v_gene: TRBV10-3; CDR3aa: AISVTGYEQY
v_gene: TRBV6-1; CDR3aa: ASSERTGTYEQY
v_gene: TRBV7-6; CDR3aa: ASSQDTEAF
v_gene: TRBV28; CDR3aa: ASRDRGQFGEAF
v_gene: TRBV5-4; CDR3aa: ATSGDTQY
v_gene: TRBV5-1; CDR3aa: ASSQSGRARFGELF